These T cell receptor beta chains were read from a single sample in a study of cytomegalovirus exposure and HLA in healthy donors. Here immunoSEQ multiplex PCR was the method, and the copy in TCRdb shows in-frame clones only, minus some. The table includes 95,000 or so clones, 65% to 90% detected once. Material for sequencing was PBMCs. Every receptor here comes from a woman in her sixties or seventies in good health and CMV-seropositive. The conserved cysteine and the conserved F or W are not part of the CDR3 here. Fields, in order: V gene, CDR3 protein.

v_call: TRBV28
cdr3_aa: ASSPPGGFTEAF

v_call: TRBV7-2
cdr3_aa: ASSLGRGQFKNIQY

v_call: TRBV6-6
cdr3_aa: ASSYAGVVYGYT

v_call: TRBV4-2
cdr3_aa: ASSQGSNSGNTIY

v_call: TRBV5-4
cdr3_aa: ASTSRGGMITGELF

v_call: TRBV30
cdr3_aa: AWSKGTGGAYEQF

v_call: TRBV7-9
cdr3_aa: ASSLLQGAYEQY

v_call: TRBV10-3
cdr3_aa: AISDGQGGTYEQY

v_call: TRBV6-5
cdr3_aa: ASSPTGTGYREQY

v_call: TRBV9
cdr3_aa: ASSRSGSSYEQY

v_call: TRBV2
cdr3_aa: ASSPMRASNQPQH

v_call: TRBV29-1
cdr3_aa: SVERGGKTEAF

v_call: TRBV19
cdr3_aa: ASSSEYSASGRSTQY

v_call: TRBV25-1
cdr3_aa: ASSDGRGLEVTDTQY

v_call: TRBV15
cdr3_aa: ATSYGGQQETQY

v_call: TRBV28
cdr3_aa: ASSEMGLNEDTQY

v_call: TRBV6-5
cdr3_aa: ASRQTGGANQPQH

v_call: TRBV2
cdr3_aa: ASTRDRSYNEQF

v_call: TRBV7-3
cdr3_aa: ASSLFAHGAGGQTDTQY

v_call: TRBV7-2
cdr3_aa: ASSLSGPRRQGSGGELF

v_call: TRBV6-5
cdr3_aa: ASSSVLKNTEAF

v_call: TRBV19
cdr3_aa: ASSIMETGEQY

v_call: TRBV4-1
cdr3_aa: ASSQEDSNYGYT

v_call: TRBV6-6
cdr3_aa: ASSYKTSSYEQY

v_call: TRBV7-9
cdr3_aa: ASSRTFGGQRDEKLF